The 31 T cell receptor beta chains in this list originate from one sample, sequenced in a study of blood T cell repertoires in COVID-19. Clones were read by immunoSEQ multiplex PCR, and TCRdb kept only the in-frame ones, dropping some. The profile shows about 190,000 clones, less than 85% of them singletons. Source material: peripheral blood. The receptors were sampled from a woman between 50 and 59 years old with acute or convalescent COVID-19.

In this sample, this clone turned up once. This CDR3 reads CASSVTGNTKQYF. The CDR3 coding sequence is TGCGCCAGCAGTGTCACCGGGAACACGAAGCAGTACTTC. The chain has TRBV10-2 and TRBJ2-7; D may be TRBD2 (5 bases). Germline-derived CDR1 and CDR2 are WSHSY and SAAADI. The V end was cut by 4 bases, the J end by 8 bases, with 15 bases between. This CDR3 comprises 13 residues.

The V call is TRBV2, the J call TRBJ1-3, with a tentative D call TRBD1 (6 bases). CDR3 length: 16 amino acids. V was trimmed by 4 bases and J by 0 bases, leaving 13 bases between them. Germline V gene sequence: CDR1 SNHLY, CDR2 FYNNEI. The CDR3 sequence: CASSVQGTTSGNTIYF. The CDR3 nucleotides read TGTGCCAGCAGTGTCCAGGGGACCACCTCTGGAAACACCATATATTTT.

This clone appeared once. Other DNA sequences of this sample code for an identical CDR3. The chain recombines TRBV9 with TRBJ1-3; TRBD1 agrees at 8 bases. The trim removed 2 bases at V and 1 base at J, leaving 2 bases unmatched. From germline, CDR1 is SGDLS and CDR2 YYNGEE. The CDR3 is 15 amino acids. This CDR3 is CASSVQGASGNTIYF. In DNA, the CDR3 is TGTGCCAGCAGCGTCCAGGGGGCTTCTGGAAACACCATATATTTT.

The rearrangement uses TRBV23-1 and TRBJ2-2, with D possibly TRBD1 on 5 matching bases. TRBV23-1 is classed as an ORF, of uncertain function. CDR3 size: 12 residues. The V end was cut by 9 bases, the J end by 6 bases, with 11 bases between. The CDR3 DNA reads TGCGCCAGGGGGCGCGTCGCCGGGGAGCTGTTTTTT. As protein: CARGRVAGELFF.

In DNA, the CDR3 is TGTGCCAGCAGCCCGGACAGGGCAACGAACATTCAGTACTTC. This sequence encodes CASSPDRATNIQYF. V is TRBV14 and J is TRBJ2-4, with 8 bases lining up with TRBD1. Trimming at V came to 4 bases and at J to 7 bases, leaving 6 bases not matched to a gene. The CDR3 has 14 residues. The V gene's germline CDR1 is SGHDN and CDR2 FVKESK.

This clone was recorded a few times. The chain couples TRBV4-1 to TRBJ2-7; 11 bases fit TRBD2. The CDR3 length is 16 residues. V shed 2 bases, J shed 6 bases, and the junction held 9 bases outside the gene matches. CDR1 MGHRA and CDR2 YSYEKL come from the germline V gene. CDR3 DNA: TGCGCCAGCAGCCAAAGAACGGGACTAGCGGCATCCGAGCAGTACTTC. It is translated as CASSQRTGLAASEQYF.

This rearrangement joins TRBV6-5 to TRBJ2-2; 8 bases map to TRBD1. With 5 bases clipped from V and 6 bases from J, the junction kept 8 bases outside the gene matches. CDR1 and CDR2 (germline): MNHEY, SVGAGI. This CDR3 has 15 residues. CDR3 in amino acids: CASSHGTGGAGELFF. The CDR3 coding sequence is TGTGCCAGCAGTCACGGGACAGGAGGAGCCGGGGAGCTGTTTTTT.

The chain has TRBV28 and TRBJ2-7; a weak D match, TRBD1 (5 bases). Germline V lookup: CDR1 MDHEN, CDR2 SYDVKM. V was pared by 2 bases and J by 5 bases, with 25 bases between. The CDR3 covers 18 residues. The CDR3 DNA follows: TGTGCCAGCAGTTTACTGGGGCCGGAAGGGCAGGGAACGAACGAGCAGTACTTC. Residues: CASSLLGPEGQGTNEQYF. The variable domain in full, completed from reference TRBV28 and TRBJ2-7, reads DVKVTQSSRYLVKRTGEKVFLECVQDMDHENMFWYRQDPGLGLRLIYFSYDVKMKEKGDIPEGYSVSREKKERFSLILESASTNQTSMYLCASSLLGPEGQGTNEQYFGPGTRLTVT.

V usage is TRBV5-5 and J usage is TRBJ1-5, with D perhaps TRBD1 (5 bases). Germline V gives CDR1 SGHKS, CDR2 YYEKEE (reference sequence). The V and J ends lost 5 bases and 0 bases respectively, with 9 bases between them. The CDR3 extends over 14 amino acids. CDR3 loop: CASSRQFSNQPQHF. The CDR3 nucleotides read TGTGCCAGCAGTCGACAGTTTAGCAATCAGCCCCAGCATTTT.

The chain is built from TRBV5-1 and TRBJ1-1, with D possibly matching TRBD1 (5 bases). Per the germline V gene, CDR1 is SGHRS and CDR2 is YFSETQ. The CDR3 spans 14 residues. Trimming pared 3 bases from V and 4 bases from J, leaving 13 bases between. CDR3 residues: CASSSTSRVTEAFF. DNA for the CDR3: TGCGCCAGCAGCTCCACATCCAGGGTCACTGAAGCTTTCTTT.

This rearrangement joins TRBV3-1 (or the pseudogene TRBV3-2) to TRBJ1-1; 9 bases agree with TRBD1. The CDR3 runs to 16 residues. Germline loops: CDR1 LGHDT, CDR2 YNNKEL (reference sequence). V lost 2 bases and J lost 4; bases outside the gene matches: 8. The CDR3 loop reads CASSQRRGQGSTEAFF. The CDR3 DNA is TGTGCCAGCAGCCAAAGGCGGGGACAGGGATCCACTGAAGCTTTCTTT.

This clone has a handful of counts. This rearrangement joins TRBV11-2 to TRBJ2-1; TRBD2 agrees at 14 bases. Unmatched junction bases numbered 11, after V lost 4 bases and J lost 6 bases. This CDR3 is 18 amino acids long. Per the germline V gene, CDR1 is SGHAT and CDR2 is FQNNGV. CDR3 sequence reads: CASSSPGTSGSRINEQFF. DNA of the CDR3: TGTGCCAGCAGCTCTCCCGGGACTAGCGGGAGTAGGATCAATGAGCAGTTCTTC.

The CDR3 coding sequence is TGTGCCAGCAGTTACTCGGTCCAGGGGTCCGGCTACACCTTC. This codes for CASSYSVQGSGYTF. V gene TRBV6-5 combines with J gene TRBJ1-2; perhaps TRBD1 as D (6 bases). The V and J ends lost 0 bases and 8 bases respectively, with 13 bases between them. The CDR3 spans 14 residues. Germline CDR1 and CDR2: MNHEY and SVGAGI.

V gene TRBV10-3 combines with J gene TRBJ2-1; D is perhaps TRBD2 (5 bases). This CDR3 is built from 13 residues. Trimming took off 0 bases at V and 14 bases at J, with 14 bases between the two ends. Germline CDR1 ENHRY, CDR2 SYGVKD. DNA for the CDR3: TGTGCCATCAGTGAGTCATGGTTAGACGGGGAGTTCTTC. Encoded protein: CAISESWLDGEFF.

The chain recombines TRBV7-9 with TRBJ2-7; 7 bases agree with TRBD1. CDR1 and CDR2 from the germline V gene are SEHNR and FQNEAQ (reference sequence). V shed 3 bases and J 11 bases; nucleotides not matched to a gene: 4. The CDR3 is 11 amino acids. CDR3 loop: CASSLGTEKYF. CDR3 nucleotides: TGTGCCAGCAGCTTGGGGACAGAGAAGTACTTC.

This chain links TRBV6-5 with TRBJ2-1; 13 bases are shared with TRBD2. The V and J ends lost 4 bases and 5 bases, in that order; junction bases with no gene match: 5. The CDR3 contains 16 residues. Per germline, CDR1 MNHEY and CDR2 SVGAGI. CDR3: CASSSLGTSGNNEQFF. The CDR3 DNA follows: TGTGCCAGCAGTTCTTTAGGGACTAGCGGGAACAATGAGCAGTTCTTC.

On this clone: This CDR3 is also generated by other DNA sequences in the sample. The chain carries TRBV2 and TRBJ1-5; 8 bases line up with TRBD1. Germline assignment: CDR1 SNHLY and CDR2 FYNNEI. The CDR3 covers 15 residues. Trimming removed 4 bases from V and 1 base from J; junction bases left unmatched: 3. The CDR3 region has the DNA TGTGCCAGCAGTGGCGGACAGGGCAGCAATCAGCCCCAGCATTTT. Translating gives CASSGGQGSNQPQHF.

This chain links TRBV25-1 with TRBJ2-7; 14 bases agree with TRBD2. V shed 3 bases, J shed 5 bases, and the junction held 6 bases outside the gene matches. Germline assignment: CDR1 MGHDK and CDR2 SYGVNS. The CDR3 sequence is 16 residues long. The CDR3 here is CASSDPTSGGAHEQYF. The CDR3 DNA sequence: TGTGCCAGCAGTGACCCGACTAGCGGGGGGGCCCACGAGCAGTACTTC.

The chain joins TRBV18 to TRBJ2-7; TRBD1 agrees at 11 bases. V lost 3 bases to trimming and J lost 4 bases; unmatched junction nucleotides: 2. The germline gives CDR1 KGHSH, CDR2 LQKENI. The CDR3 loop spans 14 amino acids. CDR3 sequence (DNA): TGTGCCAGCTCACCGGGACAGGGGGTGTACGAGCAGTACTTC. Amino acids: CASSPGQGVYEQYF.

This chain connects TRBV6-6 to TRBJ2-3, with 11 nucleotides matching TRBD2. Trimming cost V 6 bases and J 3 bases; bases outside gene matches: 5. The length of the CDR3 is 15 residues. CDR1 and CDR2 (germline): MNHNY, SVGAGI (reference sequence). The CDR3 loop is CASSNSGRGTDTQYF. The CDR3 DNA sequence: TGTGCCAGCAGCAATAGCGGGAGGGGGACAGATACGCAGTATTTT.

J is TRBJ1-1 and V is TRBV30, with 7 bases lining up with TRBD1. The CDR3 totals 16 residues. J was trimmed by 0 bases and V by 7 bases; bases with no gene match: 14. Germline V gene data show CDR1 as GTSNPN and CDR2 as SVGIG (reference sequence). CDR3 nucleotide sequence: TGTGCCTATAGACTTTGGACAGGAACCATGAACACTGAAGCTTTCTTT. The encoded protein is CAYRLWTGTMNTEAFF. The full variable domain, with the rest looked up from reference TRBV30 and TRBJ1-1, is SQTIHQWPATLVQPVGSPLSLECTVEGTSNPNLYWYRQAAGRGLQLLFYSVGIGQISSEVPQNLSASRPQDRQFILSSKKLLLSDSGFYLCAYRLWTGTMNTEAFFGQGTRLTVV.

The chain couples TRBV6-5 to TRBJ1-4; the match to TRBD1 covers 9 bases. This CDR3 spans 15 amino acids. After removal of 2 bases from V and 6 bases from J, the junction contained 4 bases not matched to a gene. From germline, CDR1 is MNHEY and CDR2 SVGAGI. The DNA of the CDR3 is TGTGCCAGCAGTTACGAGGGACAGGGATATGAAAAACTGTTTTTT. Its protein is CASSYEGQGYEKLFF.

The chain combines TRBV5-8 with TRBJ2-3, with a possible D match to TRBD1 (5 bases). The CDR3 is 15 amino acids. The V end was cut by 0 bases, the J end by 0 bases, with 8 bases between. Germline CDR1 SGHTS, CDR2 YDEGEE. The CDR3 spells CASSLAGHSTDTQYF. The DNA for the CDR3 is TGTGCCAGCAGCTTGGCTGGACATAGCACAGATACGCAGTATTTT. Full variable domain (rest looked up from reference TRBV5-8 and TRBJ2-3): EAGVTQSPTHLIKTRGQQATLRCSPISGHTSVYWYQQALGLGLQFLLWYDEGEERNRGNFPPRFSGRQFPNYSSELNVNALELEDSALYLCASSLAGHSTDTQYFGPGTRLTVL.

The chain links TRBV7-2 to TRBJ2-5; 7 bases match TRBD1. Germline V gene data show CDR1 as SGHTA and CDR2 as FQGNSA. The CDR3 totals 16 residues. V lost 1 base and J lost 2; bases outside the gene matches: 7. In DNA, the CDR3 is TGTGCCAGCAGCTTAGTGAGGGCAGGGGGACAAGAGACCCAGTACTTC. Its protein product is CASSLVRAGGQETQYF.

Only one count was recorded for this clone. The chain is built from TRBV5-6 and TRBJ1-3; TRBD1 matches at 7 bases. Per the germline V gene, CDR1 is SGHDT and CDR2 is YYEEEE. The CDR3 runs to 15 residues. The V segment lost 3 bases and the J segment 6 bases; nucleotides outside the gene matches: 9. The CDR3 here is CASSSAGTVVNTIYF. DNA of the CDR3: TGTGCCAGCAGCTCGGCCGGGACAGTAGTAAACACCATATATTTT.

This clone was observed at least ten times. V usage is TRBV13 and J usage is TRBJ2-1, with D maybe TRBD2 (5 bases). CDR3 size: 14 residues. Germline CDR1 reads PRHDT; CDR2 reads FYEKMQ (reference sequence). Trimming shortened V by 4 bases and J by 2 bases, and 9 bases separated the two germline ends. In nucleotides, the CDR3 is TGTGCCAGCAGCTCCACCGGGACCTACAATGAGCAGTTCTTC. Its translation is CASSSTGTYNEQFF.

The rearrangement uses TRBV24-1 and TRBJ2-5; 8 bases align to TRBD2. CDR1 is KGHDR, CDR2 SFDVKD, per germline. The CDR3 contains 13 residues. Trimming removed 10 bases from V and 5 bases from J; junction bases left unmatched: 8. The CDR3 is CATARGGRETQYF. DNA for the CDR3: TGTGCCACTGCTCGGGGCGGGAGGGAGACCCAGTACTTC.

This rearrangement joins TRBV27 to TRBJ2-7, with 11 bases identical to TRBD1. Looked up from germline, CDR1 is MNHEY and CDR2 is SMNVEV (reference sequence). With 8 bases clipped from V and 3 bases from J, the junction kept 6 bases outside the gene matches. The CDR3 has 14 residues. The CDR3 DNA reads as TGTGCCAGCCGCCGGACAGGGGGCAACTACGAGCAGTACTTC. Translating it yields CASRRTGGNYEQYF.

Written as DNA, the CDR3 is TGTGCCGAACAGGGAGGGACCGGGGAGCTGTTTTTT. It yields the protein CAEQGGTGELFF. This sequence joins TRBV6-6 and TRBJ2-2; a possible D gene is TRBD2 (7 bases). This CDR3 contains 12 residues. Trimming removed 11 bases from V and 5 bases from J, with 12 bases in between. The germline gives CDR1 MNHNY, CDR2 SVGAGI (reference sequence).

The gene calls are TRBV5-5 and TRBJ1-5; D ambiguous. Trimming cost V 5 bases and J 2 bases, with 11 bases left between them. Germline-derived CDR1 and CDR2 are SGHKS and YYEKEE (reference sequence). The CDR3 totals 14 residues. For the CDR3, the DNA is TGTGCCAGCAGACCGCGCGAAGGCAATCAGCCCCAGCATTTT. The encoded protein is CASRPREGNQPQHF.

For the CDR3, the DNA is TGTGCCATCAGCAACCCCGACAGGGGTTCCTACGAGCAGTACTTC. Protein product: CAISNPDRGSYEQYF. This sequence joins TRBV10-3 and TRBJ2-7; 8 bases match TRBD1. Germline assignment: CDR1 ENHRY and CDR2 SYGVKD. Losses at the gene ends were 6 bases for V and 1 base for J; bases not matched to a gene: 8. The CDR3 length is 15 residues.